This is a list of T cell receptor beta chains from one sample in a study of blood T cell repertoires in COVID-19. Sequencing used immunoSEQ multiplex PCR; TCRdb keeps in-frame clones, though not all of them. The sample holds 85,000 to 95,000 clones; around 88% are singletons and the top ten take under 30%. The sample comprised peripheral blood. Receptor source: a human donor in a cohort sampled during active COVID-19. Each CDR3 is given with its conserved first and last residue. A D gene is named only where the DNA matches it firmly. Clone size is stated in some rows and not others, as once, few, many or a class when expanded.

v_gene: TRBV3-1/TRBV3-2
j_gene: TRBJ2-2
d_gene: .
abundance: .
CDR3aa: CASSQDRRRPPYTGELFF
CDR3nt: TGTGCCAGCAGCCAAGATCGTCGGAGACCCCCTTACACCGGGGAGCTGTTTTTT

v_gene: TRBV18
j_gene: TRBJ2-1
d_gene: TRBD2
abundance: .
CDR3aa: CASSPQPSGPYNEQFF
CDR3nt: TGTGCCAGCTCACCACAACCTAGCGGTCCATACAATGAGCAGTTCTTC

v_gene: TRBV19
j_gene: TRBJ1-5
d_gene: .
abundance: .
CDR3aa: CASMGASNQPQHF
CDR3nt: TGTGCCAGTATGGGGGCCAGCAATCAGCCCCAGCATTTT

v_gene: TRBV6-4
j_gene: TRBJ2-2
d_gene: .
abundance: .
CDR3aa: CASSLIANTGELFF
CDR3nt: TGTGCCAGCAGCCTGATAGCGAACACCGGGGAGCTGTTTTTT

v_gene: TRBV3-1/TRBV3-2
j_gene: TRBJ2-3
d_gene: TRBD2
abundance: .
CDR3aa: CASRLFSGGGLYTQYF
CDR3nt: TGTGCCAGCAGACTTTTCTCGGGCGGGGGGTTATATACGCAGTATTTT

v_gene: TRBV7-2
j_gene: TRBJ1-2
d_gene: .
abundance: .
CDR3aa: CASSLTGPGYTF
CDR3nt: TGTGCCAGCAGCTTAACAGGGCCTGGCTACACCTTC

v_gene: TRBV28
j_gene: TRBJ2-5
d_gene: TRBD2
abundance: .
CDR3aa: CATGTSWETQYF
CDR3nt: TGTGCCACCGGGACTAGCTGGGAGACCCAGTACTTC

v_gene: TRBV9
j_gene: TRBJ2-5
d_gene: .
abundance: few
CDR3aa: CASSRGETQYF
CDR3nt: TGTGCCAGCAGCCGGGGAGAGACCCAGTACTTC

v_gene: TRBV19
j_gene: TRBJ2-6
d_gene: .
abundance: .
CDR3aa: CASSAPGAGANVLTF
CDR3nt: TGTGCCAGTAGCGCCCCAGGGGCTGGGGCCAACGTCCTGACTTTC

v_gene: TRBV11-3
j_gene: TRBJ2-7
d_gene: TRBD2
abundance: .
CDR3aa: CASSQAGVSYEQYF
CDR3nt: TGTGCCAGCAGCCAAGCGGGAGTATCCTACGAGCAGTACTTC

v_gene: TRBV7-9
j_gene: TRBJ2-5
d_gene: TRBD2
abundance: .
CDR3aa: CASSGRTSGGAVETQYF
CDR3nt: TGTGCCAGCAGCGGGCGGACTAGCGGGGGGGCCGTGGAGACCCAGTACTTC

v_gene: TRBV5-4
j_gene: TRBJ1-2
d_gene: TRBD1
abundance: .
CDR3aa: CASSVQGAYSYGYTF
CDR3nt: TGTGCCAGCAGCGTCCAGGGGGCTTATAGCTATGGCTACACCTTC

v_gene: TRBV7-9
j_gene: TRBJ2-7
d_gene: TRBD1
abundance: .
CDR3aa: CASSFPDRALYEQYF
CDR3nt: TGTGCCAGCAGCTTCCCGGACAGGGCTCTCTACGAGCAGTACTTC

v_gene: TRBV19
j_gene: TRBJ1-5
d_gene: TRBD1
abundance: .
CDR3aa: CASTPDRPGNQPQHF
CDR3nt: TGTGCCAGTACCCCGGACAGGCCCGGCAATCAGCCCCAGCATTTT

v_gene: TRBV15
j_gene: TRBJ1-3
d_gene: .
abundance: .
CDR3aa: CATSRDPRTQGNTIYF
CDR3nt: TGTGCCACCAGCAGAGATCCCAGGACTCAAGGAAACACCATATATTTT

v_gene: TRBV14
j_gene: TRBJ2-7
d_gene: TRBD1
abundance: .
CDR3aa: CASSTETGPSYEQYF
CDR3nt: TGTGCCAGCAGCACGGAGACAGGGCCCTCCTACGAGCAGTACTTC

v_gene: TRBV5-1
j_gene: TRBJ2-5
d_gene: .
abundance: few
CDR3aa: CATRNTGEETQYF
CDR3nt: TGCGCCACCCGGAACACAGGAGAAGAGACCCAGTACTTC

v_gene: TRBV7-2
j_gene: TRBJ2-3
d_gene: .
abundance: .
CDR3aa: CASSLGRDTDTQYF
CDR3nt: TGTGCCAGCAGCTTAGGGCGGGACACAGATACGCAGTATTTT

v_gene: TRBV30
j_gene: TRBJ1-2
d_gene: .
abundance: .
CDR3aa: CAWSPGLTPGYTF
CDR3nt: TGTGCCTGGAGTCCGGGTCTGACCCCTGGCTACACCTTC

v_gene: TRBV19
j_gene: TRBJ2-1
d_gene: .
abundance: .
CDR3aa: CASSILRGNEQFF
CDR3nt: TGTGCCAGTAGTATTCTGCGGGGCAATGAGCAGTTCTTC

v_gene: TRBV12-5
j_gene: TRBJ2-7
d_gene: TRBD1
abundance: .
CDR3aa: CASGLGPGQSFYEQYF
CDR3nt: TGTGCTAGTGGTTTGGGCCCGGGACAGAGTTTTTACGAGCAGTACTTC

v_gene: TRBV28
j_gene: TRBJ1-5
d_gene: TRBD1
abundance: .
CDR3aa: CASSLQGHSNQPQHF
CDR3nt: TGTGCCAGCAGTCTACAGGGGCATAGCAATCAGCCCCAGCATTTT

v_gene: TRBV6-2/TRBV6-3
j_gene: TRBJ2-7
d_gene: TRBD1
abundance: .
CDR3aa: CASSLPGQPYEQYF
CDR3nt: TGTGCCAGCAGCTTACCGGGACAGCCCTACGAGCAGTACTTC

v_gene: TRBV7-9
j_gene: TRBJ2-1
d_gene: TRBD2
abundance: .
CDR3aa: CASSLGSGGYNEQFF
CDR3nt: TGTGCCAGCAGCTTAGGTAGCGGGGGCTACAATGAGCAGTTCTTC

v_gene: TRBV2
j_gene: TRBJ2-7
d_gene: .
abundance: .
CDR3aa: CASSERDTSSYEQYF
CDR3nt: TGTGCCAGCAGTGAACGGGACACCAGCTCCTACGAGCAGTACTTC

v_gene: TRBV28
j_gene: TRBJ2-5
d_gene: .
abundance: .
CDR3aa: CASSFSRETQYF
CDR3nt: TGTGCCAGCAGTTTTAGCCGAGAGACCCAGTACTTC

v_gene: TRBV5-1
j_gene: TRBJ2-5
d_gene: .
abundance: .
CDR3aa: CASSLGRKGETQYF
CDR3nt: TGCGCCAGCAGCTTGGGTAGGAAGGGGGAGACCCAGTACTTC

v_gene: TRBV4-1
j_gene: TRBJ1-6
d_gene: .
abundance: .
CDR3aa: CASSQESGVSPLHF
CDR3nt: TGCGCCAGCAGCCAAGAATCCGGGGTATCACCCCTCCACTTT

v_gene: TRBV6-5
j_gene: TRBJ1-6
d_gene: .
abundance: .
CDR3aa: CASSEGTVYNSPLHF
CDR3nt: TGTGCCAGCAGCGAGGGTACAGTTTATAATTCACCCCTCCACTTT

v_gene: TRBV24-1
j_gene: TRBJ2-5
d_gene: TRBD1
abundance: .
CDR3aa: CATSPGQGAQETQYF
CDR3nt: TGTGCCACCAGCCCGGGACAGGGGGCCCAAGAGACCCAGTACTTC

v_gene: TRBV7-9
j_gene: TRBJ2-1
d_gene: .
abundance: .
CDR3aa: CASSLAELDSNEQFF
CDR3nt: TGTGCCAGCAGCTTAGCAGAACTAGATAGCAATGAGCAGTTCTTC

v_gene: TRBV18
j_gene: TRBJ2-5
d_gene: TRBD1
abundance: .
CDR3aa: CASSPPGQASGTQYF
CDR3nt: TGTGCCAGCTCACCACCCGGACAGGCGTCGGGGACCCAGTACTTC

v_gene: TRBV25-1
j_gene: TRBJ2-3
d_gene: .
abundance: .
CDR3aa: CASSAAGTDTQYF
CDR3nt: TGTGCCAGCAGTGCTGCGGGCACAGATACGCAGTATTTT

v_gene: TRBV28
j_gene: TRBJ2-4
d_gene: TRBD1
abundance: once
CDR3aa: CASSLYRQGAKNIQYF
CDR3nt: TGTGCCAGCAGTTTATACAGACAGGGGGCCAAAAACATTCAGTACTTC

v_gene: TRBV28
j_gene: TRBJ1-1
d_gene: .
abundance: once
CDR3aa: CASSPRAAFRQPRERWAFF
CDR3nt: TGTGCCAGCAGTCCCCGGGCAGCCTTTCGCCAGCCCCGGGAGAGATGGGCTTTCTTT

v_gene: TRBV5-8
j_gene: TRBJ2-3
d_gene: TRBD1
abundance: .
CDR3aa: CASSFGQVDTDTQYF
CDR3nt: TGTGCCAGCAGCTTTGGACAGGTCGACACAGATACGCAGTATTTT

v_gene: TRBV3-1/TRBV3-2
j_gene: TRBJ2-2
d_gene: .
abundance: .
CDR3aa: CASSQETHTGELFF
CDR3nt: TGTGCCAGCAGCCAAGAGACACACACCGGGGAGCTGTTTTTT

v_gene: TRBV18
j_gene: TRBJ2-2
d_gene: TRBD1
abundance: .
CDR3aa: CASTSTGGSTGELFF
CDR3nt: TGTGCCAGCACATCGACAGGGGGCAGCACCGGGGAGCTGTTTTTT

v_gene: TRBV4-1
j_gene: TRBJ1-3
d_gene: .
abundance: once
CDR3aa: CASSPRWGLSSGNTIYF
CDR3nt: TGCGCCAGCAGCCCCAGATGGGGCTTGAGCTCTGGAAACACCATATATTTT

v_gene: TRBV19
j_gene: TRBJ2-7
d_gene: TRBD1
abundance: .
CDR3aa: CASSTQGQGAYEQYF
CDR3nt: TGTGCCAGTAGTACGCAGGGACAGGGGGCCTACGAGCAGTACTTC

v_gene: TRBV19
j_gene: TRBJ2-2
d_gene: .
abundance: .
CDR3aa: CASSITNTGELFF
CDR3nt: TGTGCCAGTAGTATAACTAACACCGGGGAGCTGTTTTTT

v_gene: TRBV5-7
j_gene: TRBJ2-7
d_gene: TRBD1
abundance: .
CDR3aa: CATSPGQLLALYEQYF
CDR3nt: TGTGCCACCTCCCCGGGACAGCTGCTTGCGCTCTACGAGCAGTACTTC

v_gene: TRBV9
j_gene: TRBJ2-2
d_gene: .
abundance: .
CDR3aa: CASSSGGAGGELFF
CDR3nt: TGTGCCAGCAGCTCGGGGGGCGCGGGTGGGGAGCTGTTTTTT

v_gene: TRBV4-2
j_gene: TRBJ1-3
d_gene: .
abundance: .
CDR3aa: CASSPPLSSGNTIYF
CDR3nt: TGTGCCAGCAGCCCTCCTCTCAGCTCTGGAAACACCATATATTTT

v_gene: TRBV10-3
j_gene: TRBJ2-5
d_gene: TRBD1
abundance: .
CDR3aa: CAIRNRGLNATQYF
CDR3nt: TGTGCCATCAGGAACAGGGGTCTAAACGCGACCCAGTACTTC

v_gene: TRBV7-9
j_gene: TRBJ2-3
d_gene: .
abundance: .
CDR3aa: CASSLVLASADTQYF
CDR3nt: TGTGCCAGCAGCTTAGTACTAGCTAGTGCAGATACGCAGTATTTT

v_gene: TRBV15
j_gene: TRBJ2-5
d_gene: TRBD1
abundance: .
CDR3aa: CATSSRTGGWETQYF
CDR3nt: TGTGCCACCAGCAGCCGGACAGGGGGCTGGGAGACCCAGTACTTC

v_gene: TRBV24-1
j_gene: TRBJ1-2
d_gene: TRBD1
abundance: many
CDR3aa: CATSDSGTDVWGYTF
CDR3nt: TGTGCCACCAGTGACTCCGGGACAGATGTCTGGGGCTACACCTTC